The clone carrying this TCR beta chain was found many times. Its target is unknown. TCRdb redid the clone calls on the PCR reads using MiXCR. The repertoire consists of 20,000 to 30,000 clones, with roughly 13% occurring once and the leading ten covering 4.5% to 6%. Ahead of thyroid surgery, no patient had received treatment of any kind. These data originate in a study of metastatic and nonmetastatic thyroid tumors. Study background: The study looked at repertoires side by side in blood and in tumor or nodule tissue from malignant and benign thyroid patients. The study's findings and limits: As reported, TCR beta diversity in blood and tumor was significantly higher in malignant thyroid tumors than in benign nodules.

The V gene lost 6 bases and the J gene lost 6 bases, with 15 bases spanning the gap. From germline, CDR1 is MNHNS and CDR2 SASEGT. The CDR3 contains 13 residues. Sequences were obtained from blood. The TCR sequence derives from a female donor with papillary thyroid cancer or a benign thyroid nodule (not recorded which). Some clones in this sample may be carry-over from other donors' samples. J is TRBJ2-7 and V is TRBV6-1, with a tentative D call TRBD1 (6 bases). DNA of the CDR3: TGTGCCAGCAGGAGGACAGTGCTTGGCGAGCAGTACTTC. Translating it yields CASRRTVLGEQYF.